Described below is a single T cell receptor (beta chain) sequence and its context. These data are taken from a study of shared T cell receptors in the human thymus. This CDR3 has 15 residues. CDR1 ENHRY and CDR2 SYGVKD come from the germline V gene. V shed 4 bases and J shed 0 bases, with 10 bases lying between them. The method was immunoSEQ multiplex PCR; TCRdb's version includes in-frame clones alone and lacks a portion of them. The table includes more than 550,000 clones, approximately 85% detected once. These data were also reused for a study on human thymus T cells.

Sequenced material: thymocytes. The clonotype was recovered from a girl under two years old with a congenital heart defect. This sequence joins TRBV10-3 and TRBJ1-5, with D maybe TRBD1 (5 bases). CDR3 sequence: CAISGGGNSNQPQHF. The CDR3 bases are TGTGCCATCAGTGGGGGGGGGAATAGCAATCAGCCCCAGCATTTT.